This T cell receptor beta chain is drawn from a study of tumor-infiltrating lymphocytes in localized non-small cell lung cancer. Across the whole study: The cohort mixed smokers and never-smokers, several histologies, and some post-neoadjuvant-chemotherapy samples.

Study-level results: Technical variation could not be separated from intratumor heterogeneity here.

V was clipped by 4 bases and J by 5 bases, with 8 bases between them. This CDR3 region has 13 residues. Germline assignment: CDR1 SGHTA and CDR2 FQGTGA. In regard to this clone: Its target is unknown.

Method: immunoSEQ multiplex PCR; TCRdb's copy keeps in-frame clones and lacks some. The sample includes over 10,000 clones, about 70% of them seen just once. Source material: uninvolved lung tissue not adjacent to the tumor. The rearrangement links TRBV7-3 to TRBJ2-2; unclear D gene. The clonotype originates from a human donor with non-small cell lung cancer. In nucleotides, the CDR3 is TGTGCCAGCAGCTCCGGTGTAACCGGGGAGCTGTTTTTT. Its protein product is CASSSGVTGELFF. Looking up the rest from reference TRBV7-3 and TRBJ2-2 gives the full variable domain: GAGVSQTPSNKVTEKGKYVELRCDPISGHTALYWYRQSLGQGPEFLIYFQGTGAADDSGLPNDRFFAVRPEGSVSTLKIQRTERGDSAVYLCASSSGVTGELFFGEGSRLTVL.